The entry below gives a single TCR beta chain sequence along with its context. The sample comes from a study of blood T cells in healthy people across ages. A second about 7 to 11 cycle PCR used barcoded and J-beta primers. Each CDR3 protein gets one entry after TCRdb re-called the 5' RACE reads with MiXCR. The sample holds 1.5 million to 2 million distinct CDR3 sequences, roughly 49% seen once. The CDR3 is 17 residues long. In germline, CDR1 is SGHTA, CDR2 FQGNSA. V lost 5 bases, J lost 2 bases, and 11 bases stayed unmatched. J is TRBJ2-3 and V is TRBV7-2, with 9 positions matching TRBD2. The source is a woman aged 40 to 49 in good health. The sequenced sample consisted of blood. The CDR3 sequence: CASSARPSGATTDTQYF. The CDR3 region has the DNA TGTGCCAGCAGCGCGCGCCCTAGCGGGGCGACCACAGATACGCAGTATTTT.